The entry that follows covers one TCR beta chain sequence. The data were taken from a study of blood T cell repertoires in COVID-19. Study in general: The study drew acute and convalescent COVID-19 samples from the United States, Italy and Spain. PBMCs, B-cell-depleted T cells, or T cells were the source of the cDNA or gDNA that made up the material.

As originally analysed: Amplification of reference gene primers was used by the study to estimate nucleated cell counts. Here immunoSEQ multiplex PCR was the method, and the copy in TCRdb shows in-frame clones only, minus some. For V, J and clone size, that table is used; D and trimming come from the DNA. Of roughly 100,000 clones detected, roughly 79% appear once; the ten largest clones hold under 5.5%. Germline-derived CDR1 and CDR2 are LGHDT and YNNKEL (reference sequence). J gave up 10 bases and V 4 bases, and 8 bases lay outside the gene matches. CDR3 length: 14 amino acids. During active infection, Seattle patients enrolled and were then monitored through disease.

The receptor was isolated from a man older than 75 with COVID-19, enrolled during active disease. The genes are TRBV3-1 (or the pseudogene TRBV3-2) and TRBJ2-1; TRBD2 matches at 9 bases. The material sequenced was peripheral blood. As DNA, the CDR3 is TGTGCCAGCAGCCCATTCAGACTAGCGGTGGAGCAGTTCTTC. It codes for CASSPFRLAVEQFF.